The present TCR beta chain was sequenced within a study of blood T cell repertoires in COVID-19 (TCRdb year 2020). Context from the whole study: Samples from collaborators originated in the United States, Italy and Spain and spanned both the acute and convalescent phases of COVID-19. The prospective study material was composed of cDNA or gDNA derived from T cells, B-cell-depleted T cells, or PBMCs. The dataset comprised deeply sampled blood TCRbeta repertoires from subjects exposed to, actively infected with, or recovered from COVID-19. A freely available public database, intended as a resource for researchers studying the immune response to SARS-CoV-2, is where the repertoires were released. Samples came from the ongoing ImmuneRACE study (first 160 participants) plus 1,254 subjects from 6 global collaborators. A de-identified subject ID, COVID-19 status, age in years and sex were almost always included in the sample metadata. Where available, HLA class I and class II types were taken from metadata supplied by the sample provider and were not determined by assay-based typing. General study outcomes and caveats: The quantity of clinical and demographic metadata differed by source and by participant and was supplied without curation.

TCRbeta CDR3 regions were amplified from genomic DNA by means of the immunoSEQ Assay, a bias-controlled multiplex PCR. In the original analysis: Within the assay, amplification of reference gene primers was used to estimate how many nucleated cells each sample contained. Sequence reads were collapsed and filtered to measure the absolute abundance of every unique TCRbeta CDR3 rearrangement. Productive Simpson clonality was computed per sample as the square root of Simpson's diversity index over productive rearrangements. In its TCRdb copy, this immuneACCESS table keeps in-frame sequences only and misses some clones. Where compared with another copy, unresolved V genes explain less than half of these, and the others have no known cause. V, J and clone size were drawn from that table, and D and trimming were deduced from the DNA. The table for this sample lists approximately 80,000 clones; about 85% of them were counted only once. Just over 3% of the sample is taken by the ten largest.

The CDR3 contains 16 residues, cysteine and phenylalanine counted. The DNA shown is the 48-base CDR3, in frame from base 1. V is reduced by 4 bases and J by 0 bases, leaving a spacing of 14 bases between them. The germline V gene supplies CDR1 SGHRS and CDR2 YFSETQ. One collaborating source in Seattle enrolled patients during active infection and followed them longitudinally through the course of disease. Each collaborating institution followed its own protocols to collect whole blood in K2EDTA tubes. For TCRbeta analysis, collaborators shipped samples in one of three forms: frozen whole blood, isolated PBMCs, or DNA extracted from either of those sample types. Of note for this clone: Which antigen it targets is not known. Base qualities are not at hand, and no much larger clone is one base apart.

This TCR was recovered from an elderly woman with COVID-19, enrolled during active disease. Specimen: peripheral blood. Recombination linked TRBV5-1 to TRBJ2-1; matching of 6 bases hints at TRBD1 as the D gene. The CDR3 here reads CASSTLTGSSYNEQFF. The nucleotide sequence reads TGCGCCAGCAGCACCTTAACAGGGAGCTCCTACAATGAGCAGTTCTTC.